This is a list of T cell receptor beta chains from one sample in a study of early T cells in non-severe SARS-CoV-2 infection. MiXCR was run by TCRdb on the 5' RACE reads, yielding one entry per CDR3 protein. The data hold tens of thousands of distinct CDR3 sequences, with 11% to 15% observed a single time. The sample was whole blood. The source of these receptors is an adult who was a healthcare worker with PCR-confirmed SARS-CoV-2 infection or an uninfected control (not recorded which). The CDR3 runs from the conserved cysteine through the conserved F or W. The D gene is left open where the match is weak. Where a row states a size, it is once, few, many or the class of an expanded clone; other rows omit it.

cdr3_nt: TGCAGCGTTGAAGATCCCGGGGCTGGCTACACCTTC; cdr3_aa: CSVEDPGAGYTF; d_call: NA; v_call: TRBV29-1; j_call: TRBJ1-2; clone_size: many
cdr3_nt: TGTGCCCTAGGAGGAAATAATTCACCCCTCCACTTT; cdr3_aa: CALGGNNSPLHF; d_call: NA; v_call: TRBV6-6; j_call: TRBJ1-6; clone_size: many
cdr3_nt: TGTGCCAGCAGTGACAGGGGGAAGGCTGGGGCCAACGTCCTGACTTTC; cdr3_aa: CASSDRGKAGANVLTF; d_call: TRBD1; v_call: TRBV6-6; j_call: TRBJ2-6; clone_size: many
cdr3_nt: TGTGCCAGCAGCGGGCCTACAGGGTCAGCAGATACGCAGTATTTT; cdr3_aa: CASSGPTGSADTQYF; d_call: NA; v_call: TRBV7-9; j_call: TRBJ2-3; clone_size: few
cdr3_nt: TGCAGCGTCCCAAGGACCTACAATGAGCAGTTCTTC; cdr3_aa: CSVPRTYNEQFF; d_call: NA; v_call: TRBV29-1; j_call: TRBJ2-1; clone_size: few
cdr3_nt: TGTGCCAGCAGCTTCCCTTACTCCAGGGGGGGCACTGAAGCTTTCTTT; cdr3_aa: CASSFPYSRGGTEAFF; d_call: TRBD1; v_call: TRBV7-2; j_call: TRBJ1-1; clone_size: few
cdr3_nt: TGTGCCAGCAGCGCGAGCGGGAATACCTACAATGAGCAGTTCTTC; cdr3_aa: CASSASGNTYNEQFF; d_call: TRBD2; v_call: TRBV9; j_call: TRBJ2-1; clone_size: few
cdr3_nt: TGTGCCTGGAGTAACAAAGGACTAGCGGGAAATGAGCAGTTCTTC; cdr3_aa: CAWSNKGLAGNEQFF; d_call: TRBD2; v_call: TRBV30; j_call: TRBJ2-1; clone_size: few
cdr3_nt: TGTGCCAGCAGCCGACAGGGGGCGAACACCGGGGAGCTGTTTTTT; cdr3_aa: CASSRQGANTGELFF; d_call: TRBD1; v_call: TRBV12-3/TRBV12-4; j_call: TRBJ2-2; clone_size: many
cdr3_nt: TGTGCCAGCAGCTCGGGTCTGCAGGGAGCCTACGAGCAGTACTTC; cdr3_aa: CASSSGLQGAYEQYF; d_call: NA; v_call: TRBV5-4; j_call: TRBJ2-7; clone_size: NA
cdr3_nt: TGTGCCAGCAGTTATGGGGGATTTGAGCAGTTCTTC; cdr3_aa: CASSYGGFEQFF; d_call: NA; v_call: TRBV6-5; j_call: TRBJ2-1; clone_size: NA
cdr3_nt: TGTGCCAGCAGCCAAGAATCCCCAGCGGGAGTTAGCACAGATACGCAGTATTTT; cdr3_aa: CASSQESPAGVSTDTQYF; d_call: TRBD2; v_call: TRBV3-1; j_call: TRBJ2-3; clone_size: NA
cdr3_nt: TGTGCCAGCAGCCAAGAAGGACATACGCAGTATTTT; cdr3_aa: CASSQEGHTQYF; d_call: NA; v_call: TRBV3-1; j_call: TRBJ2-3; clone_size: many
cdr3_nt: TGTGCCAGCAGCTTGGACAGGGGGCCGGAATCCTACAATGAGCAGTTCTTC; cdr3_aa: CASSLDRGPESYNEQFF; d_call: TRBD1; v_call: TRBV7-9; j_call: TRBJ2-1; clone_size: NA
cdr3_nt: TGTGCCAGCGGGGAGACTAGCGGAGTGAGCACAGATACGCAGTATTTT; cdr3_aa: CASGETSGVSTDTQYF; d_call: TRBD2; v_call: TRBV6-6; j_call: TRBJ2-3; clone_size: few
cdr3_nt: TGCAGTGCTAGATCAAGACTCGGGGATACGCAGTATTTT; cdr3_aa: CSARSRLGDTQYF; d_call: NA; v_call: TRBV20-1; j_call: TRBJ2-3; clone_size: many
cdr3_nt: TGTGCCAGCAGCCAAGATGGATATAGAAACACCATATATTTT; cdr3_aa: CASSQDGYRNTIYF; d_call: NA; v_call: TRBV3-1; j_call: TRBJ1-3; clone_size: few
cdr3_nt: TGTGCCAGCAGTTTAGGGGGGCCCACTAGCGGGTCCTACGAGCAGTACTTC; cdr3_aa: CASSLGGPTSGSYEQYF; d_call: TRBD2; v_call: TRBV27; j_call: TRBJ2-7; clone_size: NA
cdr3_nt: TGTGCCAGCAGTTACAGGACGCTCGCAACGGGAGATACGCAGTATTTT; cdr3_aa: CASSYRTLATGDTQYF; d_call: NA; v_call: TRBV6-5; j_call: TRBJ2-3; clone_size: many